This T cell receptor beta chain was profiled in a study of shared clonotypes between healthy human individuals. Every subset had its genomic DNA shared out evenly among several immunoSEQ plates. Libraries were prepared by immunoSEQ multiplex PCR; TCRdb keeps only in-frame clonotypes and omits some of them. The sample lists around 2,000,000 clones; over 85% were seen once. This clone came up once. The same CDR3 can be traced to other DNA sequences in this sample. The naive CD8 subset, CD45RO-negative cells positively selected for CCR7, excluded terminally differentiated effector memory CD45RA+ cells. The CDR3 sequence is 13 residues long. Trimming took 5 bases from V and 4 from J; bases not matched to a gene: 1. Germline V gene data show CDR1 as LNHDA and CDR2 as SQIVND (reference sequence).

Material: naive CD8+ T cells sorted from blood. This chain uses TRBV19 with TRBJ2-1, with 8 bases matching TRBD1. The TCR comes from a man aged 18-30 years in good health. CDR3 nucleotides: TGTGCCAGTAGTTGGGACAGGTACAATGAGCAGTTCTTC. Encoded protein: CASSWDRYNEQFF.